The rows below give T cell receptor beta chains drawn from one sample of a study of blood T cell repertoires in COVID-19. Data came from immunoSEQ multiplex PCR; TCRdb stores just in-frame clones and leaves some out. The sample records over 70,000 clones, approximately 90% being singletons. Sequenced sample: peripheral blood. These receptors were collected from a woman aged 80 or over with acute or convalescent COVID-19. The conserved cysteine and the conserved F or W are not part of the CDR3 here. D genes are given only for firm matches.

j_gene: TRBJ2-1; d_gene: NA; v_gene: TRBV24-1; CDR3aa: ATSDSGWNEQF
j_gene: TRBJ2-5; d_gene: TRBD1; v_gene: TRBV7-3; CDR3aa: ASSASGQGSETQY
j_gene: TRBJ1-1; d_gene: NA; v_gene: TRBV25-1; CDR3aa: ASSGQGGGGEAF
j_gene: TRBJ2-3; d_gene: NA; v_gene: TRBV7-6; CDR3aa: ASSGGIRGGTDTQY
j_gene: TRBJ2-1; d_gene: TRBD1; v_gene: TRBV19; CDR3aa: ASSPGTGIYNEQF
j_gene: TRBJ2-1; d_gene: NA; v_gene: TRBV18; CDR3aa: ASSRGDNEQF
j_gene: TRBJ1-2; d_gene: NA; v_gene: TRBV30; CDR3aa: AWNRGSNYGYT
j_gene: TRBJ1-4; d_gene: TRBD1; v_gene: TRBV19; CDR3aa: ASSVRGQGGNEKLF
j_gene: TRBJ2-3; d_gene: TRBD2; v_gene: TRBV30; CDR3aa: ALQREADTQY
j_gene: TRBJ2-1; d_gene: TRBD2; v_gene: TRBV10-1; CDR3aa: ASSAASGSYNEQF
j_gene: TRBJ2-7; d_gene: TRBD2; v_gene: TRBV30; CDR3aa: ACPGGEC
j_gene: TRBJ2-4; d_gene: NA; v_gene: TRBV30; CDR3aa: AGTDRLNIQY
j_gene: TRBJ2-5; d_gene: TRBD2; v_gene: TRBV29-1; CDR3aa: SAQTSGGGQTQY
j_gene: TRBJ2-3; d_gene: TRBD2; v_gene: TRBV7-7; CDR3aa: ASSLGLAGADTQY
j_gene: TRBJ1-3; d_gene: NA; v_gene: TRBV6-5; CDR3aa: ASRQDTSGNTIY
j_gene: TRBJ2-3; d_gene: TRBD2; v_gene: TRBV5-6; CDR3aa: ASSLGLAGFTDTQY
j_gene: TRBJ2-7; d_gene: TRBD2; v_gene: TRBV30; CDR3aa: AWKEAGGPLYEQY
j_gene: TRBJ2-5; d_gene: NA; v_gene: TRBV9; CDR3aa: ASSPQTRAPQETQY
j_gene: TRBJ2-7; d_gene: NA; v_gene: TRBV6-6; CDR3aa: ASSHRDSPTLQY
j_gene: TRBJ1-2; d_gene: NA; v_gene: TRBV7-8; CDR3aa: ASSPREAVTNYGYT
j_gene: TRBJ2-3; d_gene: TRBD2; v_gene: TRBV7-9; CDR3aa: ASSLKTSGRPTSTDTQY
j_gene: TRBJ1-1; d_gene: TRBD1; v_gene: TRBV30; CDR3aa: AWIRTGNTEAF
j_gene: TRBJ2-3; d_gene: NA; v_gene: TRBV7-3; CDR3aa: ASSLTLATDTQY
j_gene: TRBJ2-3; d_gene: TRBD1; v_gene: TRBV9; CDR3aa: ASSPGQGTDTQY
j_gene: TRBJ1-2; d_gene: TRBD1; v_gene: TRBV2; CDR3aa: ASSVERDRVNGYT
j_gene: TRBJ2-3; d_gene: TRBD2; v_gene: TRBV3-1/TRBV3-2; CDR3aa: ASSRSGLASTDTQY
j_gene: TRBJ2-3; d_gene: TRBD1; v_gene: TRBV7-2; CDR3aa: ASSTTGSSTDTQY
j_gene: TRBJ2-1; d_gene: TRBD2; v_gene: TRBV5-1; CDR3aa: ASSLGSGSYDEQF